This TCR beta chain is from a study of beta chain features in type 1 diabetes. Across the study: There were 90 million to 110 million sorted cells examined across all samples. Broader study findings: PCR could preferentially amplify shorter templates, alike in patients and controls. In all four CD4+ subsets, TCRB CDR3 length was significantly, moderately reduced in type 1 diabetes. TCRB repertoires of naive, central memory and Treg cells appeared more similar among patients than among healthy donors.

A note on this clone: Antigen: not known.

Trimming took 4 bases from V and 0 from J; bases not matched to a gene: 5. This CDR3 spans 16 amino acids. The germline V gene has CDR1 MNHNS and CDR2 SASEGT. Sequencing targeted expressed TCRB transcripts, as all isolated RNA had been reverse transcribed. The assay was immunoSEQ multiplex PCR, and TCRdb's table has in-frame clones only and misses some. The sample has roughly 450,000 clones; 9.5% to 12% are singletons. Sequenced: naive CD4+ T cells from blood. This TCR derives from a woman aged 18-35 years in good health. This rearrangement joins TRBV6-1 to TRBJ2-5, with 10 bases matching TRBD2. The CDR3 bases are TGTGCCAGCAGTGGGAATAGCGGGAGGTACCAAGAGACCCAGTACTTC. This encodes CASSGNSGRYQETQYF.